The clone carrying this T cell receptor (beta chain) was observed a few times. What it binds is not known. Sequenced material consisted of expressed TCRB transcripts (all of the isolated RNA was reverse transcribed). Produced via immunoSEQ multiplex PCR; TCRdb's table is partial and in-frame only. This sample yields fewer than 250,000 clones, of which about 14% are seen a single time; roughly 0.028% belongs to the top ten. This sample is drawn from a study of beta chain features in type 1 diabetes. The study, taken as a whole, reports: Type 1 diabetes patients had TCRB CDR3s that were shorter (moderately but significantly so) in all four CD4+ subsets.

Sequenced sample: naive CD4+ T cells from blood. The receptor was isolated from a woman aged 40 to 50 in good health.

In DNA, the CDR3 is TGTGCCAGCAGCTTAAACCAGGGGGATACGCAGTATTTT. Its protein is CASSLNQGDTQYF. The chain has TRBV11-2 and TRBJ2-3; weak D call: TRBD1 (6 bases). V shed 2 bases and J shed 6 bases, with 9 bases lying between them. The CDR3 runs to 13 residues. The germline V gene encodes CDR1 SGHAT and CDR2 FQNNGV. Using reference TRBV11-2 and TRBJ2-3 for the parts outside the CDR3, the full variable domain is EAGVAQSPRYKIIEKRQSVAFWCNPISGHATLYWYQQILGQGPKLLIQFQNNGVVDDSQLPKDRFSAERLKGVDSTLKIQPAKLEDSAVYLCASSLNQGDTQYFGPGTRLTVL.